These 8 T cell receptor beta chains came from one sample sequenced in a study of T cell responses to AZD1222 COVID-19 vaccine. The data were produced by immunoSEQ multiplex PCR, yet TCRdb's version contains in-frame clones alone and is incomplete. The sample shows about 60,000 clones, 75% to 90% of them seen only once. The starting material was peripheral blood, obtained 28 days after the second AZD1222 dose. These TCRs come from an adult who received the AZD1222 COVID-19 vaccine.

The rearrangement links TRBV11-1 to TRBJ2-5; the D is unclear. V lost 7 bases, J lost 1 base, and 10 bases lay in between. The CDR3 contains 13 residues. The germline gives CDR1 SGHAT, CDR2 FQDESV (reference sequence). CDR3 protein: CASTGPSQETQYF. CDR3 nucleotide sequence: TGTGCCAGCACCGGACCGAGCCAAGAGACCCAGTACTTC.

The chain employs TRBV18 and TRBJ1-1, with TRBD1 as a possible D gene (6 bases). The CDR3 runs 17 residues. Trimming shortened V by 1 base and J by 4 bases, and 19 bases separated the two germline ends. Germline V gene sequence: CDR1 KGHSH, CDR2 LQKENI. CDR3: CASSPRAGDTKGTEAFF. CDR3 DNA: TGTGCCAGCTCACCACGGGCAGGGGATACGAAGGGCACTGAAGCTTTCTTT.

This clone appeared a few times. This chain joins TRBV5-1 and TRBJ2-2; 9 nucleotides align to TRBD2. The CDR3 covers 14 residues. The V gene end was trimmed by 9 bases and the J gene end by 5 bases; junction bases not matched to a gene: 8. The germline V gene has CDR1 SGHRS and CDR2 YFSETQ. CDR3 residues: CATTIAGATGELFF. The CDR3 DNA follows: TGCGCCACCACAATAGCGGGAGCAACCGGGGAGCTGTTTTTT.

The chain's CDR3 is CASSRTDTSMGEQYF. CDR3 nucleotide sequence: TGTGCCAGCAGTCGGACGGATACCTCCATGGGGGAGCAGTACTTC. The chain links TRBV6-5 to TRBJ2-7; D is unclear. Deletions cut 5 bases from V and 7 bases from J, with 21 bases between. This CDR3 comprises 15 residues. Germline values: CDR1 MNHEY, CDR2 SVGAGI.

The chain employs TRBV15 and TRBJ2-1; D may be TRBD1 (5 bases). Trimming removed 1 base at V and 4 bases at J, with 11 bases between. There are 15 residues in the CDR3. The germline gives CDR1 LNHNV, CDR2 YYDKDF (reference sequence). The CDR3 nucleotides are TGTGCCACCAGCAGAGGCGTTAGGGGTTACAATGAGCAGTTCTTC. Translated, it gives CATSRGVRGYNEQFF.

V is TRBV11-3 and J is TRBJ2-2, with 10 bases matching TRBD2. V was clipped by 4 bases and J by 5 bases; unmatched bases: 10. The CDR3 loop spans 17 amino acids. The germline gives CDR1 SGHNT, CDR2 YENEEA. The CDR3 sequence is CASSSLPGAGGTGELFF. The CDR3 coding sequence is TGTGCCAGCAGCTCCCTACCTGGAGCGGGAGGGACCGGGGAGCTGTTTTTT. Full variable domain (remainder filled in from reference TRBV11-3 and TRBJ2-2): EAGVVQSPRYKIIEKKQPVAFWCNPISGHNTLYWYLQNLGQGPELLIRYENEEAVDDSQLPKDRFSAERLKGVDSTLKIQPAELGDSAVYLCASSSLPGAGGTGELFFGEGSRLTVL.

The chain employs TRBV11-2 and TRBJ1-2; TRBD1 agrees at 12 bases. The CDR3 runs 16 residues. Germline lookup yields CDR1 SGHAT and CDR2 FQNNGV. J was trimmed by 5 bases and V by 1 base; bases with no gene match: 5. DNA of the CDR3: TGTGCCAGCAGCTTAGCGGGACAGGGGGCCAGTTATGGCTACACCTTC. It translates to CASSLAGQGASYGYTF.

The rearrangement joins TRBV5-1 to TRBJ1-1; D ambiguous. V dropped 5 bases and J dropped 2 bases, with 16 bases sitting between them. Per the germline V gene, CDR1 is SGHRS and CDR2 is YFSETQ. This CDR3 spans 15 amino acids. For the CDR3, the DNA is TGCGCCAGCAGAACCTTGACGGGAGGAAACACTGAAGCTTTCTTT. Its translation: CASRTLTGGNTEAFF.